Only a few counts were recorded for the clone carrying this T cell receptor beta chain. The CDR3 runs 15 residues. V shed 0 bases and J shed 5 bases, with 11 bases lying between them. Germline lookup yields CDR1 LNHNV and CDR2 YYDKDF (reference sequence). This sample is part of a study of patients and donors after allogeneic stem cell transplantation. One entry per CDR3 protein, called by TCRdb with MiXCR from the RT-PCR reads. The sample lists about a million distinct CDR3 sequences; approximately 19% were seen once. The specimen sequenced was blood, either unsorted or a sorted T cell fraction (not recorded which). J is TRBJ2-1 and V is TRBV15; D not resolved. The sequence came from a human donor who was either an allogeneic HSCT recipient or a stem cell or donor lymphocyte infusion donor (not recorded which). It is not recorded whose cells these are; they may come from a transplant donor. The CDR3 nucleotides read TGTGCCACCAGCAGAGAGACGGGCCATAACAATGAGCAGTTCTTC. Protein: CATSRETGHNNEQFF.